Given below is one TCR beta chain in context. Assay: immunoSEQ multiplex PCR; the TCRdb copy retains only in-frame clones and omits some. The sample includes about 660,000 clones, 85% to 90% seen only once; the top ten take 0.01%. The CDR3 is 16 amino acids. Trimming cost V 0 bases and J 4 bases, with 13 bases left between them. Germline CDR1 is LNHDA and CDR2 is SQIVND (reference sequence). The data belong to a study of shared T cell receptors in the human thymus. This sample was shared with a second study, whose subject was human thymus T cells. That investigation notes: Each of the donors was a healthy Finnish infant who was undergoing open corrective cardiac surgery for congenital heart defects. Resections that were taken during corrective heart surgery supplied the thymus tissue. Thymic and blood repertoires appeared to carry a bias in their V and J gene usage. The related literature has documented a marked overlap of thymic repertoires among unrelated individuals.

This chain joins TRBV19 and TRBJ1-3, with D uncertain. The origin of this receptor is a boy in the first two years of life with a congenital heart defect. Sequences were obtained from thymocytes. The CDR3 sequence is CASSIDLLGEGNTIYF. The CDR3 bases are TGTGCCAGTAGTATAGATCTTTTGGGAGAAGGAAACACCATATATTTT.